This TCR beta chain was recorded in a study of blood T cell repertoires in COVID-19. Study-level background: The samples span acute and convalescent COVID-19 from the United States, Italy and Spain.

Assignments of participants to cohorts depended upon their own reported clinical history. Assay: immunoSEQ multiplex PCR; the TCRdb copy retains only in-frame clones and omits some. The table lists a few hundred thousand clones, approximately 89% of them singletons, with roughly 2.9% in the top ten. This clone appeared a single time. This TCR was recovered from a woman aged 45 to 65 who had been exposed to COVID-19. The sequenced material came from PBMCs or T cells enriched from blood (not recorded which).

The CDR3 DNA sequence: TGTGCCAGCAGCCAAGCGTACAGTTCGTTGTATGGCTACACCTTC. Translating it yields CASSQAYSSLYGYTF. This chain joins TRBV3-1 (or the pseudogene TRBV3-2) and TRBJ1-2, with D hard to call. Trimming took 1 base from V and 5 from J, leaving 14 bases between them. The CDR3 length is 15 residues. The germline V gene encodes CDR1 LGHDT and CDR2 YNNKEL (reference sequence).